The rows below give T cell receptor beta chains drawn from one sample of a study of blood T cells in healthy people across ages. TCRdb reprocessed the 5' RACE reads with MiXCR, giving one entry per CDR3 protein. This table holds 700,000 to 800,000 distinct CDR3 sequences, around 40% found once. The sequencing sample was made of blood. The receptors were gathered from a woman aged 60-70 years in good health. Both conserved end residues are part of each CDR3. D genes are given only for firm matches. Clone size appears in some rows only: once, few, many, or a class for an expanded clone.

TRBJ2-1	many	TRBD1	TRBV6-2/TRBV6-3	CASRYTGGSYNEQFF	TGTGCCAGCAGGTATACAGGGGGCTCCTACAATGAGCAGTTCTTC
TRBJ2-7	few	.	TRBV10-3	CAISPGLDSYEQYF	TGTGCCATCAGCCCGGGACTGGATTCCTACGAGCAGTACTTC
TRBJ2-2	.	.	TRBV20-1	CSARWGRGGELFF	TGCAGTGCTAGGTGGGGGCGCGGCGGGGAGCTGTTTTTT
TRBJ2-1	few	TRBD1	TRBV11-1	CASSLQMTGGFEQFF	TGTGCCAGCAGCTTGCAGATGACAGGGGGCTTCGAGCAGTTCTTC
TRBJ2-2	.	.	TRBV11-3	CASGRSTTNTGELFF	TGTGCCAGTGGCCGCTCGACTACAAACACCGGGGAGCTGTTTTTT
TRBJ2-4	.	TRBD1	TRBV20-1	CSASLGQGNIQYF	TGCAGTGCTAGCCTGGGACAGGGTAACATTCAGTACTTC
TRBJ2-7	.	.	TRBV27	CASSLSRVSYEQYF	TGTGCCAGCAGTTTAAGTAGGGTCTCCTACGAGCAGTACTTC
TRBJ2-1	.	.	TRBV9	CASSPQLVMNEQFF	TGTGCCAGCAGCCCCCAACTAGTTATGAATGAGCAGTTCTTC
TRBJ1-3	.	.	TRBV5-1	CASSLGDASGNTIYF	TGCGCCAGCAGCTTGGGGGATGCCTCTGGAAACACCATATATTTT
TRBJ2-3	few	TRBD1	TRBV2	CASSYPGQGTDTQYF	TGTGCCAGCAGTTACCCGGGACAGGGCACAGATACGCAGTATTTT
TRBJ1-1	many	TRBD1	TRBV20-1	CSADRGRGAEAFF	TGCAGTGCTGACAGGGGGCGGGGGGCTGAAGCTTTCTTT
TRBJ2-2	.	.	TRBV7-3	CASSLSRGARNTGELFF	TGTGCCAGCAGCTTAAGTAGGGGCGCACGGAACACCGGGGAGCTGTTTTTT
TRBJ1-5	.	.	TRBV20-1	CSAWTAQVNQPQHF	TGCAGTGCCTGGACTGCCCAGGTAAATCAGCCCCAGCATTTT